This T cell receptor (beta chain) was recovered during a study of monozygotic twins with inflammatory bowel disease. The CDR3 extends over 16 amino acids. CDR1 is SGHAT and CDR2 is FQNNGV in the germline V gene. RNA in its total form was extracted from whole blood, and T cells were not sorted. The authors ran two nested PCRs of 16 and 9 cycles on TCRalpha and TCRbeta cDNA. Reanalyzing the 5' RACE reads, TCRdb keeps one entry per CDR3 protein, without DNA. This table lists nearly 450,000 distinct CDR3 sequences. Study-wide results and caveats: Patient repertoire variability may have increased through differing immunosuppressive treatments.

Turning to this clonotype: The antigen is unknown.

The genes are TRBV11-2 and TRBJ2-3. The sequenced sample consisted of blood. This sequence originates from a human donor with ulcerative colitis or Crohn's disease, or a healthy co-twin of an affected twin (not recorded which). CDR3 loop: CASSLDRQLSTDTQYF.